Given below is one T cell receptor (beta chain) in context. The V gene lost 6 bases and the J gene lost 4 bases, with 3 bases spanning the gap. From germline, CDR1 is SEHNR and CDR2 FQNEAQ (reference sequence). The CDR3 spans 10 residues. This sample is part of a study of T cells after yellow fever vaccination. TCRdb independently ran MiXCR on the 5' RACE reads; one entry per CDR3 protein. The sample shows 450,000 to 550,000 distinct CDR3 sequences, 20% to 25% of them seen only once. The V call is TRBV7-9, the J call TRBJ1-1; D call uncertain. Material: PBMCs, obtained more than 20 days after the first yellow fever vaccination. This clonotype was obtained from a young man who received the YFV17D yellow fever vaccine. The DNA for the CDR3 is TGTGCCAGCAGTACCACTGAAGCTTTCTTT. Protein: CASSTTEAFF.